This T cell receptor (beta chain) emerged from a study of cytomegalovirus exposure and HLA in healthy donors. In the study overall: There were about 86 million unique TCRs (from HLA-typed donors) in an early data release.

Points on this clone: What it binds is unknown.

Healthy bone marrow donors made up the donor group. Study-level findings and limits: Segments of the TCR beta V type were, in most cases, productive about 87% or about 30% of the time in an earlier analysis. Among TCR sequences, most were rare, though some public TCRs appeared in many donors.

Germline lookup yields CDR1 SGHTA and CDR2 FQGNSA. This CDR3 is built from 13 residues. Trimming shortened V by 2 bases and J by 1 base, and 5 bases separated the two germline ends. In the PCR, 60 Vbeta and 13 Jbeta primers were used. Only in-frame clones appear in the TCRdb table, and some are missing; sequencing was by immunoSEQ multiplex PCR. The sample has about 200,000 clones, more than 75% seen once; the top ten hold 5.5% to 7.5%. Sequencing was done on a sample of PBMCs. The chain has TRBV7-2 and TRBJ1-1, with D unresolved. The clonotype originates from a woman aged 50 to 60 in good health and CMV-seropositive. CDR3 region: CASSLPPNTEAFF. CDR3 nucleotides: TGTGCCAGCAGCTTACCTCCGAACACTGAAGCTTTCTTT.